The rows below give T cell receptor beta chains drawn from one sample of a study of blood T cell repertoires in COVID-19. Method: immunoSEQ multiplex PCR; TCRdb's copy keeps in-frame clones and lacks some. Among 200,000 to 300,000 clones listed, approximately 85% were seen once. Material for sequencing was peripheral blood. Source of these receptors: a woman aged 55-70 years with active or convalescent COVID-19. Each CDR3 is given with its conserved first and last residue. A D gene is named only where the DNA matches it firmly. The size entry is marked missing in some rows and otherwise reads once, few, many or a size class.

d_call j_call v_call clone_size cdr3_nt cdr3_aa
TRBD2 TRBJ2-4 TRBV11-2 - TGTGCCAGCAGCCAGGGACTAGCGGGGGGTCTAGCCAAAAACATTCAGTACTTC CASSQGLAGGLAKNIQYF
TRBD1 TRBJ1-4 TRBV2 - TGTGCCAGCACTGCGGACAGGAGGAATGAAAAACTGTTTTTT CASTADRRNEKLFF
- TRBJ1-5 TRBV5-5 once TGTGCCAGCAGCTTGGAAGACAGGAATCAGCCCCAGCATTTT CASSLEDRNQPQHF
TRBD2 TRBJ2-4 TRBV6-2/TRBV6-3 once TGTGCCAGCAGCCCGTTGACTAGCGGGGCCAAAAACATTCAGTACTTC CASSPLTSGAKNIQYF
- TRBJ2-5 TRBV20-1 - TGCAGTGCGAAAGCCCAAGAGACCCAGTACTTC CSAKAQETQYF
TRBD1 TRBJ1-1 TRBV4-1 few TGCGCCAGCAGCCAGAAAGGAGGGGGCAACACTGAAGCTTTCTTT CASSQKGGGNTEAFF
TRBD2 TRBJ2-7 TRBV19 - TGTGCCAGTAGTAGTAGCGGGGGGTCCTACGAGCAGTACTTC CASSSSGGSYEQYF
- TRBJ1-1 TRBV3-1/TRBV3-2 - TGTGCCAGCAGCAATAGGGGCACTGAAGCTTTCTTT CASSNRGTEAFF
- TRBJ1-4 TRBV30 - TGTGCCTGGAATGCCGGGGCTGGGAGGGAAAAACTGTTTTTT CAWNAGAGREKLFF
TRBD1 TRBJ2-7 TRBV6-2/TRBV6-3 - TGTGCCAGCAGCCAACAGGGGTCGAGCTCCTACGAGCAGTACTTC CASSQQGSSSYEQYF
- TRBJ2-4 TRBV6-5 - TGTGCCAGCACTCTAACAGGGCCAGCCAAAAACATTCAGTACTTC CASTLTGPAKNIQYF
- TRBJ2-1 TRBV4-3 - TGCGCCAGCAGCCAAGATAAGGGGGAATCCAATGAGCAGTTCTTC CASSQDKGESNEQFF
TRBD2 TRBJ2-1 TRBV7-3 - TGTGCCAGCAGCTTGACTAGCGGGGGGGCTGATGAGCAGTTCTTC CASSLTSGGADEQFF
- TRBJ1-4 TRBV5-4 - TGTGCCAGCAGCCAAGGGGGGGTGGATGAAAAACTGTTTTTT CASSQGGVDEKLFF
- TRBJ2-2 TRBV4-1 - TGCGCCAGCAGCCAAGTGACAGATGGCACCGGGGAGCTGTTTTTT CASSQVTDGTGELFF
- TRBJ2-1 TRBV11-3 - TGTGCCAGCAGCTTAGTAGGCGGGATCAATGAGCAGTTCTTC CASSLVGGINEQFF
- TRBJ2-2 TRBV4-2 - TGTGCCAGCAGCCCTGCTGGGGCAGGCACCGGGGAGCTGTTTTTT CASSPAGAGTGELFF
TRBD1 TRBJ2-2 TRBV5-4 - TGTGCCAGCAGTCTACCCCGGACAGGGGGCATCACCGGGGAGCTGTTTTTT CASSLPRTGGITGELFF
TRBD2 TRBJ2-1 TRBV7-9 - TGTGCCAGCAGCGTTAGCGGGGGGTACAATGAGCAGTTCTTC CASSVSGGYNEQFF
- TRBJ1-2 TRBV30 - TGTGCCTGGAGTCGGGGGGCATATGGCTACACCTTC CAWSRGAYGYTF
- TRBJ1-2 TRBV11-2 - TGTGCCAGCAGCTTAGATTGGGGACTCGACTATGGCTACACCTTC CASSLDWGLDYGYTF
- TRBJ2-7 TRBV28 - TGTGCCACCACTGGGGGGGGCCCATACTCCTACGAGCAGTACTTC CATTGGGPYSYEQYF
TRBD2 TRBJ2-5 TRBV6-5 once TGTGCCAGCACCTCGGGAGCGGGGGCTGGAGAGACCCAGTACTTC CASTSGAGAGETQYF
- TRBJ1-1 TRBV7-3 once TGTGCCAGCACCCGGGGGTCTGAAGCTTTCTTT CASTRGSEAFF
- TRBJ2-5 TRBV5-1 - TGCGCCAGCAGCCCGTTGGGAGAAAGCGAAGAGACCCAGTACTTC CASSPLGESEETQYF
- TRBJ2-1 TRBV9 - TGTGCCAGCAGCGTAGAGCTGATCTGGAGTGAGCAGTTCTTC CASSVELIWSEQFF
TRBD1 TRBJ1-4 TRBV6-1 - TGTGCCAGCCGGGACAGGGATAATGAAAAACTGTTTTTT CASRDRDNEKLFF
- TRBJ2-2 TRBV30 few TGTGCCTGGAGTGCGGGAGCCCACACCGGGGAGCTGTTTTTT CAWSAGAHTGELFF
- TRBJ1-3 TRBV9 - TGTGCCAGCAGCGCAGACTACAGTCCTGGAAACACCATATATTTT CASSADYSPGNTIYF
TRBD2 TRBJ2-2 TRBV7-6 - TGTGCCAGCAGCCCCCGACTAGCGGGGGAACCGAACACCGGGGAGCTGTTTTTT CASSPRLAGEPNTGELFF
- TRBJ1-1 TRBV6-6 - TGTGCCAGCAGAATAAGGGGCCAGGGGCGTACTGAAGCTTTCTTT CASRIRGQGRTEAFF
- TRBJ1-5 TRBV27 - TGTGCCAGCCGACACGCGACGGCGCAGGAACATAGCAATCAGCCCCAGCATTTT CASRHATAQEHSNQPQHF
- TRBJ2-3 TRBV19 few TGTGCCAGTAGTACCCAGGGGTTCGGGGATACGCAGTATTTT CASSTQGFGDTQYF
- TRBJ2-5 TRBV6-2/TRBV6-3 - TGTGCCAGCAGTCCCTGGGGGGGGCTGGTTGAGACCCAGTACTTC CASSPWGGLVETQYF
- TRBJ1-4 TRBV7-9 - TGTGCCAGCAGCTGGGCAAATGAAAAACTGTTTTTT CASSWANEKLFF
- TRBJ2-7 TRBV4-1 - TGCGCCAGCAGCCAAGATGGGACTGGCCCTCGGGAGCAGTACTTC CASSQDGTGPREQYF
TRBD2 TRBJ2-5 TRBV10-3 - TGTGCCATCAGTGGTCTAGCGGGGGGCACGGAGACCCAGTACTTC CAISGLAGGTETQYF
TRBD2 TRBJ2-7 TRBV6-5 - TGTGCCAGCAGTTACTCGCATAGCGGGTCCTACGAGCAGTACTTC CASSYSHSGSYEQYF
- TRBJ2-3 TRBV18 many TGTGCCAGCTCACCATCGGGCGGGCGCATGTCAGGCACAGATACGCAGTATTTT CASSPSGGRMSGTDTQYF
- TRBJ2-3 TRBV11-3 - TGTGCCAGCAGCTTAGGGGCATACACAGATACGCAGTATTTT CASSLGAYTDTQYF
TRBD1 TRBJ1-4 TRBV7-9 once TGTGCCAGCAGCCGGGGGGACAGGGGCGAAAAACTGTTTTTT CASSRGDRGEKLFF
- TRBJ1-5 TRBV21-1 - TGTGCCAGCAGCAAGGGACAGCTAAGCAATCAGCCCCAGCATTTT CASSKGQLSNQPQHF
TRBD1 TRBJ1-2 TRBV7-9 - TGTGCCAGCAGCTCCCGCATAGGACAGGGAGGTAACTATGGCTACACCTTC CASSSRIGQGGNYGYTF
- TRBJ2-1 TRBV7-3 - TGTGCCAGCAGCTTATTTAGCATTAGCGACTCCTGGGAAGGCAATGAGCAGTTCTTC CASSLFSISDSWEGNEQFF
- TRBJ2-2 TRBV19 - TGTGCCACCCTCCCGGGGAACACCGGGGAGCTGTTTTTT CATLPGNTGELFF
- TRBJ1-4 TRBV7-9 - TGTGCCAGCAGCTTAGCAGGGGCCGAAAAACTGTTTTTT CASSLAGAEKLFF
TRBD2 TRBJ2-1 TRBV18 - TGTGCCAGCTCACCGGGACTAGCGGGGGGGCCTGAGCAGTTCTTC CASSPGLAGGPEQFF